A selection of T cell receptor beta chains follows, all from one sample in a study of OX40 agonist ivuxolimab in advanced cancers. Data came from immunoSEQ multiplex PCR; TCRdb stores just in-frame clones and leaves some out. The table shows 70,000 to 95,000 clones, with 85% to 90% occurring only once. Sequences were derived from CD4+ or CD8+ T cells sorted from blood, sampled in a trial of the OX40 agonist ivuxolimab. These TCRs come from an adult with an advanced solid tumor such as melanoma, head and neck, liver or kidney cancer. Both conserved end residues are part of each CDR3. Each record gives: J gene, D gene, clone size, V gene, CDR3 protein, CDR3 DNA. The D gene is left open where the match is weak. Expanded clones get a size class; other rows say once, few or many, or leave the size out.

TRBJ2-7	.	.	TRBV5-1	CASSLTETYEQYF	TGCGCCAGCAGCTTGACAGAAACTTACGAGCAGTACTTC
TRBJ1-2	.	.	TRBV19	CASSKSGKDYTF	TGTGCCAGTAGTAAGTCCGGGAAGGACTACACCTTC
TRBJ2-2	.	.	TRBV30	CAWRGGDYTGELFF	TGTGCCTGGAGGGGCGGGGACTACACCGGGGAGCTGTTTTTT
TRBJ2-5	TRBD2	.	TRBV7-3	CASSLGLAGARETQYF	TGTGCCAGCAGCTTAGGACTAGCGGGTGCCCGGGAGACCCAGTACTTC
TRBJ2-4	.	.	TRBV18	CASSLGRGNIQYF	TGTGCCAGCTCACTGGGGCGGGGAAACATTCAGTACTTC
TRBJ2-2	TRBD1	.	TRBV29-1	CSVEGQANTGELFF	TGCAGCGTTGAGGGACAGGCGAACACCGGGGAGCTGTTTTTT
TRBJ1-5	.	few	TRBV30	CAWSNDGQPQHF	TGTGCCTGGAGTAACGATGGGCAGCCCCAGCATTTT
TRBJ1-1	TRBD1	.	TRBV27	CASSSQSRTGWGGTEAFF	TGTGCCAGCAGTTCCCAATCCCGGACAGGGTGGGGGGGCACTGAAGCTTTCTTT
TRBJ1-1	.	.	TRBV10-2	CASKDSFAEAFF	TGCGCCAGCAAAGACTCGTTCGCTGAAGCTTTCTTT
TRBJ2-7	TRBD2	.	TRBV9	CASSTQGTSTYEQYF	TGTGCCAGCAGCACCCAAGGGACTAGCACCTACGAGCAGTACTTC
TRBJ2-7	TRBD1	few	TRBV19	CASSMWDRVYEQYF	TGTGCCAGTAGTATGTGGGACAGGGTATACGAGCAGTACTTC
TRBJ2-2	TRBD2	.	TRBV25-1	CASSDPTSGRGGTGELFF	TGTGCCAGCAGTGACCCGACTAGCGGGAGGGGAGGTACCGGGGAGCTGTTTTTT
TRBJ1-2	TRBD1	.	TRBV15	CATSRDRQGHGYTF	TGTGCCACCAGCAGAGATCGACAGGGCCATGGCTACACCTTC
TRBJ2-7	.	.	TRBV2	CASRGAAYEQYF	TGTGCCAGCAGAGGTGCGGCCTACGAGCAGTACTTC
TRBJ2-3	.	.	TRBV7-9	CASSLPFKATSSKDTQYF	TGTGCCAGCAGCTTACCCTTCAAGGCCACTAGCTCAAAAGATACGCAGTATTTT
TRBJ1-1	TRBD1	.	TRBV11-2	CASSFIGQGVTEAFF	TGTGCCAGCAGCTTTATCGGACAGGGGGTCACTGAAGCTTTCTTT
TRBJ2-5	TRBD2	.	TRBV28	CASRTSGIVETQYF	TGTGCCAGCAGGACTAGCGGGATTGTTGAGACCCAGTACTTC
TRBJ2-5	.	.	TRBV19	CASQPEEQETQYF	TGTGCCAGTCAACCAGAGGAACAAGAGACCCAGTACTTC
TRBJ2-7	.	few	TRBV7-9	CASSLALPSADEQYF	TGTGCCAGCAGCTTAGCTCTCCCCTCAGCGGACGAGCAGTACTTC
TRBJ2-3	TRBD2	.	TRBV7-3	CASSLSLAVPTDTQYF	TGTGCCAGCAGCTTAAGTCTAGCGGTCCCCACAGATACGCAGTATTTT
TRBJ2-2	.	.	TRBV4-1	CASSQGGSGTPPNTGELFF	TGCGCCAGCAGCCAAGGGGGTTCGGGTACGCCCCCGAACACCGGGGAGCTGTTTTTT
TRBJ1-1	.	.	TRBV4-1	CASSQLPGRGNTEAFF	TGCGCCAGCAGCCAACTCCCCGGGAGGGGGAACACTGAAGCTTTCTTT
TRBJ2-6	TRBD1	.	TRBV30	CARWGGDRAISGANVLTF	TGTGCCCGATGGGGGGGGGACAGGGCTATCTCTGGGGCCAACGTCCTGACTTTC
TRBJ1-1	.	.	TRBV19	CASSILAANTEAFF	TGTGCCAGTAGTATTCTGGCAGCTAACACTGAAGCTTTCTTT
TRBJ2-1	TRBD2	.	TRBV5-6	CASSPGLAGFREQFF	TGTGCCAGCAGCCCGGGACTAGCGGGTTTTCGGGAGCAGTTCTTC
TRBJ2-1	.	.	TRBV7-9	CASSLEGLARGNEQFF	TGTGCCAGCAGCTTAGAGGGGCTAGCGCGAGGAAATGAGCAGTTCTTC
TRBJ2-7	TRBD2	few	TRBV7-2	CASSVTNLIAGGVYEQYF	TGTGCCAGCAGCGTAACCAATCTTATAGCGGGAGGAGTCTACGAGCAGTACTTC
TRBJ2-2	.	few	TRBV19	CASHRGNTGELFF	TGTGCCAGTCACCGGGGGAACACCGGGGAGCTGTTTTTT
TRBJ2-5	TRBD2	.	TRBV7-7	CASSLLAGLETQYF	TGTGCTAGCAGCTTACTAGCGGGACTGGAGACCCAGTACTTC
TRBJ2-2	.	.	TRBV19	CASSTTGPNTGELFF	TGTGCCAGTAGTACAACTGGACCGAACACCGGGGAGCTGTTTTTT
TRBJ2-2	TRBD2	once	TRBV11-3	CASSLAAGEAGELFF	TGTGCCAGCAGCTTAGCAGCGGGAGAGGCCGGGGAGCTGTTTTTT
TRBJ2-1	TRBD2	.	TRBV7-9	CASSSGTSEYNEQFF	TGTGCCAGCAGCTCCGGGACTAGCGAATACAATGAGCAGTTCTTC
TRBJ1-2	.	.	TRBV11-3	CASSPRGLANYGYTF	TGTGCCAGCAGCCCGAGGGGCTTAGCTAACTATGGCTACACCTTC
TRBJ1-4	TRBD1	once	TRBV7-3	CASSLGQANEKLFF	TGTGCCAGCAGCCTAGGACAGGCTAATGAAAAACTGTTTTTT
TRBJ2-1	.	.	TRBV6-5	CASIGGGDPEQFF	TGTGCCAGCATCGGGGGCGGGGACCCCGAGCAGTTCTTC
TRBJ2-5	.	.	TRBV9	CASSFRDTETQYF	TGTGCCAGCAGCTTCAGGGACACTGAGACCCAGTACTTC
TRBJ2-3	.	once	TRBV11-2	CASSQGGKEDTQYF	TGTGCCAGCAGCCAGGGGGGGAAGGAAGATACGCAGTATTTT
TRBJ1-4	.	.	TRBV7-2	CASSLSGFGKLFF	TGTGCCAGCAGCTTATCAGGGTTTGGGAAACTGTTTTTT
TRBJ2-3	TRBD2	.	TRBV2	CASSEFRAGAGDTQYF	TGTGCCAGCAGTGAATTCAGAGCGGGAGCGGGAGATACGCAGTATTTT
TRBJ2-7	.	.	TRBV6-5	CASRGWYEQYF	TGTGCCAGCAGGGGGTGGTACGAGCAGTACTTC
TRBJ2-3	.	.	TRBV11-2	CASSLDRETDTQYF	TGTGCCAGCAGCTTAGATCGGGAAACAGATACGCAGTATTTT
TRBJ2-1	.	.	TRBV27	CASSTAYNEQFF	TGTGCCAGCAGTACAGCTTACAATGAGCAGTTCTTC
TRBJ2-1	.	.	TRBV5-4	CASSSPTGYSEQFF	TGTGCCAGCAGCTCGCCGACAGGTTATAGTGAGCAGTTCTTC
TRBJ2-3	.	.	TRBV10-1	CASSEFAFADTQYF	TGCGCCAGCAGTGAGTTTGCGTTCGCGGATACGCAGTATTTT
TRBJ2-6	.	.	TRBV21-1	CASSKEGTAPSGANVLTF	TGTGCCAGCAGCAAAGAAGGGACAGCACCCTCTGGGGCCAACGTCCTGACTTTC
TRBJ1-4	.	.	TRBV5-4	CASSAPGLGEKLFF	TGTGCCAGCAGCGCTCCGGGGCTCGGGGAAAAACTGTTTTTT
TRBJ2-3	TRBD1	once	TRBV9	CASSVGQGGSWDTQYF	TGTGCCAGCAGCGTCGGACAGGGTGGAAGTTGGGATACGCAGTATTTT